The rows below give T cell receptor beta chains drawn from one sample of a study of T cell responses to AZD1222 COVID-19 vaccine. The repertoire was sequenced with immunoSEQ multiplex PCR; TCRdb's copy has only in-frame clones and lacks some. The sample carries 120,000 or so clones, around 92% recorded once. This specimen consisted of peripheral blood, obtained on day 0 of AZD1222 vaccination. The receptor set was obtained from an adult in good health. Both conserved end residues are part of each CDR3. The D gene is left open where the match is weak. Clone size appears in some rows only: once, few, many, or a class for an expanded clone.

v_gene: TRBV6-4
d_gene: TRBD1
abundance: few
j_gene: TRBJ1-5
CDR3nt: TGTGCCAGCAGTGACTCGACAGGGGGCCAGCCCCAGCATTTT
CDR3aa: CASSDSTGGQPQHF

v_gene: TRBV5-4
d_gene: -
abundance: few
j_gene: TRBJ2-5
CDR3nt: TGTGCCAGCAGCTTGGAGCGGACATCACTACCCCAAGAGACCCAGTACTTC
CDR3aa: CASSLERTSLPQETQYF

v_gene: TRBV7-6
d_gene: -
abundance: -
j_gene: TRBJ1-4
CDR3nt: TGTGCCAGCAGCAACCCTAATGAAAAACTGTTTTTT
CDR3aa: CASSNPNEKLFF

v_gene: TRBV5-5
d_gene: TRBD2
abundance: -
j_gene: TRBJ2-7
CDR3nt: TGTGCCAGCAGCTTGGCCGTTCCAACGGGAGGCTCCTACGAGCAGTACTTC
CDR3aa: CASSLAVPTGGSYEQYF

v_gene: TRBV6-6
d_gene: -
abundance: -
j_gene: TRBJ1-2
CDR3nt: TGTGCCAGCAGTTACGGAGGGACCGACTATGGCTACACCTTC
CDR3aa: CASSYGGTDYGYTF

v_gene: TRBV19
d_gene: -
abundance: -
j_gene: TRBJ1-1
CDR3nt: TGTGCCAGTAGTATGAATTATCGGGGTGAAGCTTTCTTT
CDR3aa: CASSMNYRGEAFF

v_gene: TRBV9
d_gene: TRBD1
abundance: once
j_gene: TRBJ2-7
CDR3nt: TGTGCCAGCAGCTTAGGACAGGGGTCCTCCTACGAGCAGTACTTC
CDR3aa: CASSLGQGSSYEQYF

v_gene: TRBV4-1
d_gene: -
abundance: -
j_gene: TRBJ1-2
CDR3nt: TGCGCCAGCAGCCAAGTAGCTAACTATGGCTACACCTTC
CDR3aa: CASSQVANYGYTF

v_gene: TRBV27
d_gene: -
abundance: -
j_gene: TRBJ2-7
CDR3nt: TGTGCCAGCAGTTACGTAAACAGGGCCCACGAGCAGTACTTC
CDR3aa: CASSYVNRAHEQYF

v_gene: TRBV27
d_gene: TRBD1
abundance: -
j_gene: TRBJ2-7
CDR3nt: TGTGCCAGCAGATCACAGGGGTGGGAGTACGAGCAGTACTTC
CDR3aa: CASRSQGWEYEQYF

v_gene: TRBV5-1
d_gene: TRBD2
abundance: -
j_gene: TRBJ2-3
CDR3nt: TGCGCCAGCAGCTTTGGGGAGACTAGCGCAGCAGATACGCAGTATTTT
CDR3aa: CASSFGETSAADTQYF

v_gene: TRBV5-6
d_gene: -
abundance: -
j_gene: TRBJ1-6
CDR3nt: TGTGCCAGCAGCTTGGTCGACTCACCCCTCCACTTT
CDR3aa: CASSLVDSPLHF

v_gene: TRBV24-1
d_gene: -
abundance: -
j_gene: TRBJ2-2
CDR3nt: TGTGCCACCAGTGATTTAAGTATAAACACCGGGGAGCTGTTTTTT
CDR3aa: CATSDLSINTGELFF

v_gene: TRBV7-8
d_gene: TRBD2
abundance: once
j_gene: TRBJ2-3
CDR3nt: TGTGCCAGCAGCTCAACCCCTAGCGGGATGACAGATACGCAGTATTTT
CDR3aa: CASSSTPSGMTDTQYF

v_gene: TRBV7-2
d_gene: TRBD2
abundance: -
j_gene: TRBJ2-7
CDR3nt: TGTGCCAGCAGCCCACGGGGAGGGCCATACGAGCAGTACTTC
CDR3aa: CASSPRGGPYEQYF

v_gene: TRBV7-2
d_gene: TRBD2
abundance: -
j_gene: TRBJ2-2
CDR3nt: TGTGCCAGCAGCTACGATCTAAGGACTAGCTACGGGGAGCTGTTTTTT
CDR3aa: CASSYDLRTSYGELFF

v_gene: TRBV4-1
d_gene: -
abundance: once
j_gene: TRBJ2-5
CDR3nt: TGCGCCAGCAGCCATGGGGGGTACCAAGAGACCCAGTACTTC
CDR3aa: CASSHGGYQETQYF

v_gene: TRBV4-3
d_gene: TRBD2
abundance: -
j_gene: TRBJ2-1
CDR3nt: TGCGCCAGCAGCCAAGGGGCGGGAGTACCGGTAAATGAGCAGTTCTTC
CDR3aa: CASSQGAGVPVNEQFF

v_gene: TRBV28
d_gene: TRBD1
abundance: -
j_gene: TRBJ1-1
CDR3nt: TGTGCCAGCAGTTTGCCGGGACAGGGGGCGCCGAGCACTGAAGCTTTCTTT
CDR3aa: CASSLPGQGAPSTEAFF

v_gene: TRBV12-3/TRBV12-4
d_gene: -
abundance: -
j_gene: TRBJ2-1
CDR3nt: TGTGCCAGCAGCCTTAAAAGCGAGCAGTTCTTC
CDR3aa: CASSLKSEQFF

v_gene: TRBV7-9
d_gene: TRBD2
abundance: few
j_gene: TRBJ2-1
CDR3nt: TGTGCCAGCAGCCCACTAGCGGGGGACTCCAATGAGCAGTTCTTC
CDR3aa: CASSPLAGDSNEQFF

v_gene: TRBV27
d_gene: -
abundance: -
j_gene: TRBJ1-2
CDR3nt: TGTGCCAGCGTCGGGCCCTATGGCTACACCTTC
CDR3aa: CASVGPYGYTF

v_gene: TRBV10-3
d_gene: TRBD2
abundance: -
j_gene: TRBJ2-7
CDR3nt: TGTGCCATCAGTGAGCGGAGCGGGACCTACGAGCAGTACTTC
CDR3aa: CAISERSGTYEQYF

v_gene: TRBV10-3
d_gene: TRBD2
abundance: -
j_gene: TRBJ2-1
CDR3nt: TGTGCCATCAGTGATGTATTGAGGTCCTTCGATTCACTAGCGGGGGGAGGTGGCGCGTTCTTC
CDR3aa: CAISDVLRSFDSLAGGGGAFF

v_gene: TRBV6-5
d_gene: TRBD1
abundance: -
j_gene: TRBJ1-2
CDR3nt: TGTGCCACACGACAGGGGATCCTCTATGGCTACACCTTC
CDR3aa: CATRQGILYGYTF

v_gene: TRBV2
d_gene: TRBD2
abundance: once
j_gene: TRBJ2-2
CDR3nt: TGTGCCAGCAGTTGGAGGCTGGGACTACCATATGGGGAGCTGTTTTTT
CDR3aa: CASSWRLGLPYGELFF

v_gene: TRBV5-1
d_gene: TRBD1
abundance: -
j_gene: TRBJ1-4
CDR3nt: TGCGCCAGCAGCAGAACGACAGGGGAGGCGGAAAAACTGTTTTTT
CDR3aa: CASSRTTGEAEKLFF

v_gene: TRBV19
d_gene: -
abundance: -
j_gene: TRBJ1-2
CDR3nt: TGTGCCAGTGAGGAGGGAAACTATGGCTACACCTTC
CDR3aa: CASEEGNYGYTF

v_gene: TRBV27
d_gene: -
abundance: -
j_gene: TRBJ1-4
CDR3nt: TGTGCCAGCAGTTTAGCGGGGGAGTGGGAAAAACTGTTTTTT
CDR3aa: CASSLAGEWEKLFF

v_gene: TRBV28
d_gene: -
abundance: -
j_gene: TRBJ2-7
CDR3nt: TGTGCCAGCACTTCCTCGCAGCGGGCCCCGTCCTACGAGCAGTACTTC
CDR3aa: CASTSSQRAPSYEQYF

v_gene: TRBV27
d_gene: TRBD1
abundance: few
j_gene: TRBJ2-7
CDR3nt: TGTGCCAGCAGTCTCGGACAGGACTACGAGCAGTACTTC
CDR3aa: CASSLGQDYEQYF

v_gene: TRBV9
d_gene: -
abundance: -
j_gene: TRBJ2-5
CDR3nt: TGTGCCAGCAGCCCCTCCGAAGAGACCCAGTACTTC
CDR3aa: CASSPSEETQYF

v_gene: TRBV11-2
d_gene: -
abundance: -
j_gene: TRBJ2-1
CDR3nt: TGTGCCAGCAGCTTATACGAGCAGGGGTACAATGAGCAGTTCTTC
CDR3aa: CASSLYEQGYNEQFF

v_gene: TRBV27
d_gene: -
abundance: -
j_gene: TRBJ2-5
CDR3nt: TGTGCCAGCAGTTTAGGCGGAGAAGGGGAGACCCAGTACTTC
CDR3aa: CASSLGGEGETQYF

v_gene: TRBV5-1
d_gene: -
abundance: -
j_gene: TRBJ2-5
CDR3nt: TGCGCCAGCAGCCCCTACGGGCCGGGGGAGACCCAGTACTTC
CDR3aa: CASSPYGPGETQYF

v_gene: TRBV10-1
d_gene: -
abundance: -
j_gene: TRBJ2-1
CDR3nt: TGCGCCAGCAGTGACCCGACAGTCATTAGGGGTGAGCAGTTCTTC
CDR3aa: CASSDPTVIRGEQFF

v_gene: TRBV25-1
d_gene: -
abundance: -
j_gene: TRBJ2-7
CDR3nt: TGTGCCAGCAGTGCGCAGGGCATAAACCCGACCTACGAGCAGTACTTC
CDR3aa: CASSAQGINPTYEQYF

v_gene: TRBV11-2
d_gene: -
abundance: -
j_gene: TRBJ2-7
CDR3nt: TGTGCCAGCAGCTTAGCGCAATACATTACCTACGAGCAGTACTTC
CDR3aa: CASSLAQYITYEQYF

v_gene: TRBV10-3
d_gene: -
abundance: -
j_gene: TRBJ2-3
CDR3nt: TGTGCCATCAGAAGAGGAGGGGACGGGATAGATACGCAGTATTTT
CDR3aa: CAIRRGGDGIDTQYF

v_gene: TRBV9
d_gene: TRBD2
abundance: once
j_gene: TRBJ2-5
CDR3nt: TGTGCCAGCAGCGCCGGGACTAGCGGGAGTGCGGAGACCCAGTACTTC
CDR3aa: CASSAGTSGSAETQYF

v_gene: TRBV29-1
d_gene: TRBD1
abundance: once
j_gene: TRBJ1-5
CDR3nt: TGCAGCGCGAAGGGACAGGCGGGTCAGCCCCAGCATTTT
CDR3aa: CSAKGQAGQPQHF

v_gene: TRBV29-1
d_gene: -
abundance: -
j_gene: TRBJ2-7
CDR3nt: TGCAGCGTTGTCTCGTGGGCAGGGAGCTACGAGCAGTACTTC
CDR3aa: CSVVSWAGSYEQYF

v_gene: TRBV5-1
d_gene: -
abundance: -
j_gene: TRBJ2-3
CDR3nt: TGCGCCAGCAGCTTGTCCAGCCAAAGCACAGATACGCAGTATTTT
CDR3aa: CASSLSSQSTDTQYF

v_gene: TRBV21-1
d_gene: -
abundance: -
j_gene: TRBJ2-5
CDR3nt: TGTGCCAGCAGCAAAGTTCAGCGGGAGGTTGAAGAGACCCAGTACTTC
CDR3aa: CASSKVQREVEETQYF

v_gene: TRBV27
d_gene: TRBD1
abundance: once
j_gene: TRBJ1-6
CDR3nt: TGTGCCAGCAGTTTATTCGGACAGGGGGAAGGTAATTCACCCCTCCACTTT
CDR3aa: CASSLFGQGEGNSPLHF

v_gene: TRBV19
d_gene: -
abundance: -
j_gene: TRBJ1-5
CDR3nt: TGTGCCAGTAGTGCGGGGGCACAGCCCCAGCATTTT
CDR3aa: CASSAGAQPQHF

v_gene: TRBV11-2
d_gene: -
abundance: once
j_gene: TRBJ1-2
CDR3nt: TGTGCCAGCAGCTTAAGAGACGGGGGCTACACCTTC
CDR3aa: CASSLRDGGYTF

v_gene: TRBV24-1
d_gene: -
abundance: -
j_gene: TRBJ2-1
CDR3nt: TGTGCCACCAGTGAGAATATCGATGAGCAGTTCTTC
CDR3aa: CATSENIDEQFF

v_gene: TRBV6-5
d_gene: -
abundance: -
j_gene: TRBJ2-7
CDR3nt: TGTGCCAGCAGACCCCTAGGGGCGACCTACGAGCAGTACTTC
CDR3aa: CASRPLGATYEQYF

v_gene: TRBV2
d_gene: TRBD2
abundance: -
j_gene: TRBJ2-5
CDR3nt: TGTGCCAGCAGTTCCCCCGGGGGGGTAGCAGAGACCCAGTACTTC
CDR3aa: CASSSPGGVAETQYF

v_gene: TRBV9
d_gene: TRBD1
abundance: -
j_gene: TRBJ1-1
CDR3nt: TGTGCCAGCAGCGTCGGACAGGGGTTAAACACTGAAGCTTTCTTT
CDR3aa: CASSVGQGLNTEAFF

v_gene: TRBV3-1/TRBV3-2
d_gene: -
abundance: -
j_gene: TRBJ1-5
CDR3nt: TGTGCCAGCGGGTTTGAAAACCAGCCCCAGCATTTT
CDR3aa: CASGFENQPQHF

v_gene: TRBV6-5
d_gene: -
abundance: -
j_gene: TRBJ1-1
CDR3nt: TGTGCCAGCAGTTACTCTACGGGGGGTTACACTGAAGCTTTCTTT
CDR3aa: CASSYSTGGYTEAFF

v_gene: TRBV28
d_gene: TRBD2
abundance: -
j_gene: TRBJ2-7
CDR3nt: TGTGCCAGCAGTTCCCCGTCGGGAGGCTCCTACGAGCAGTACTTC
CDR3aa: CASSSPSGGSYEQYF